This entry concerns a single TCR beta chain. Its antigen is still unknown. The data are from a study of T cell responses to AZD1222 COVID-19 vaccine. The germline gives CDR1 LNHDA, CDR2 SQIVND (reference sequence). The CDR3 contains 14 residues. The V end lost 5 bases, the J end lost 0 bases, and 10 bases lay between the germline ends. Profiling relied on immunoSEQ multiplex PCR, and the TCRdb table lists in-frame clones only, not all of them. The table has 87,000 or so clones, 85% to 90% seen once. Study-wide findings and caveats: The study found vaccine-associated CD4 TCRs spanning spike, dominant at 160-218 and 743-854. Donors were largely white British and mainly female; clonal diversity was possibly underestimated. Seropositive status at baseline applied to only a handful of AZD1222 recipients.

This clonotype originated in an adult in good health. Sample: peripheral blood, taken on day 0 of AZD1222 vaccination. This chain uses TRBV19 with TRBJ1-2, with no clear D. The CDR3 sequence is CASSAGTSNYGYTF. CDR3 nucleotide sequence: TGTGCCAGTAGTGCGGGAACATCTAACTATGGCTACACCTTC. Full variable domain (rest looked up from reference TRBV19 and TRBJ1-2): DGGITQSPKYLFRKEGQNVTLSCEQNLNHDAMYWYRQDPGQGLRLIYYSQIVNDFQKGDIAEGYSVSREKKESFPLTVTSAQKNPTAFYLCASSAGTSNYGYTFGSGTRLTVV.